This T cell receptor (beta chain) originates from a study of blood T cell repertoires in COVID-19. This table comes from immunoSEQ multiplex PCR, and its TCRdb copy is limited to in-frame clones, with some not included. Here the sample spans some 150,000 clones, over 70% being singletons. The V gene lost 1 base and the J gene lost 7 bases, with 13 bases spanning the gap. Germline loops: CDR1 SGHDN, CDR2 FVKESK. The CDR3 runs to 14 residues. This clonotype was obtained from a man in his 60s with acute or convalescent COVID-19. Sequenced input: peripheral blood. The J gene is TRBJ2-5, the V gene TRBV14; possible D gene TRBD1, 7 bases. The CDR3 sequence is CASSQGPQGGTQYF. The CDR3, as DNA: TGTGCCAGCAGCCAAGGTCCCCAGGGGGGGACCCAGTACTTC.